These 20 T cell receptor beta chains share one sample of origin, sequenced in a study of cytotoxic CD8 clonotypes in ibrutinib-treated CLL. The data were produced by immunoSEQ multiplex PCR, yet TCRdb's version contains in-frame clones alone and is incomplete. The table lists approximately 100,000 clones, 55% to 75% of them singletons, with about 40% in the top ten. The starting material was PBMCs, obtained after 24 months of ibrutinib treatment. These receptor sequences come from a human donor with chronic lymphocytic leukemia.

The rearrangement links TRBV5-1 to TRBJ2-5; 9 nucleotides match TRBD1. Matching the DNA end better, TRBJ2-7 makes the J call doubtful. Germline V lookup: CDR1 SGHRS, CDR2 YFSETQ. The CDR3 sequence is 13 residues long. Here the CDR3 DNA reads TGCGCCAGCAGCCAGGACAGGGGCCACGAGCAGTACTTC. This gives the protein CASSQDRGHEQYF.

This rearrangement joins TRBV7-8 to TRBJ2-1; TRBD1 aligns across 8 bases. This CDR3 has 15 residues. Germline-derived CDR1 and CDR2 are SGHVS and FQNEAQ. V lost 5 bases to trimming and J lost 7 bases; unmatched junction nucleotides: 10. CDR3 region: CASSPRTGNWNEQFF. CDR3 DNA: TGTGCCAGCAGCCCAAGGACAGGGAATTGGAATGAGCAGTTCTTC.

In this sample, this clone turned up a few times. J is TRBJ2-1 and V is TRBV10-1; 8 nucleotides line up with TRBD1. J gave up 4 bases and V 5 bases, and 7 bases lay outside the gene matches. Germline lookup yields CDR1 WNHNN and CDR2 SYGVQD (reference sequence). This CDR3 has 15 amino acids. The CDR3: CASSLPGQAYNEQFF. CDR3 nucleotides: TGCGCCAGCAGTCTGCCGGGACAGGCTTACAATGAGCAGTTCTTC.

This chain joins TRBV30 and TRBJ2-7, with D possibly being TRBD2 (6 bases). The CDR3 has 12 amino acids. Germline V gene sequence: CDR1 GTSNPN, CDR2 SVGIG (reference sequence). V was shortened by 3 bases and J by 6 bases, with 12 bases between the two germline ends. CDR3 DNA: TGTGCCTGGAGGAAGGTAGCGGCCGAGCAGTACTTC. Translating gives CAWRKVAAEQYF.

The chain uses TRBV18 and TRBJ2-1, with TRBD2 matching over 10 bases. This CDR3 has 14 residues. CDR1 KGHSH and CDR2 LQKENI come from the germline V gene. V dropped 6 bases and J dropped 8; count of bases not matched to a gene: 7. The CDR3 loop reads CASSQRGGPDEQFF. The CDR3 region has the DNA TGTGCCAGCTCCCAGCGGGGGGGCCCCGATGAGCAGTTCTTC.

This chain joins TRBV7-2 and TRBJ2-2; D not resolved. Germline CDR1 reads SGHTA; CDR2 reads FQGNSA. The CDR3 contains 12 residues. V was clipped by 2 bases and J by 9 bases, with 7 bases between them. CDR3 residues: CASSLWSRELFF. The CDR3 region has the DNA TGTGCCAGCAGCTTATGGAGTAGGGAGCTGTTTTTT.

The chain carries TRBV7-8 and TRBJ1-5, with TRBD1 matching over 9 bases. This CDR3 comprises 16 residues. The V gene end was trimmed by 6 bases and the J gene end by 8 bases; junction bases not matched to a gene: 14. Germline values: CDR1 SGHVS, CDR2 FQNEAQ. The CDR3 nucleotides read TGTGCCAGCAGTTCTACCCGGACAGGGGAGATTGAGCCCCAGCATTTT. It translates to CASSSTRTGEIEPQHF.

This clone was seen only a few times. V gene TRBV25-1 combines with J gene TRBJ1-1; possibly TRBD1 for D (6 bases). The CDR3 contains 14 residues. CDR1 MGHDK and CDR2 SYGVNS come from the germline V gene. V lost 6 bases to trimming and J lost 1 base, with 12 bases between them. The CDR3 reads CASRETGQNTEAFF. CDR3 nucleotides: TGTGCCAGCAGGGAGACAGGACAGAACACTGAAGCTTTCTTT.

V gene TRBV2 combines with J gene TRBJ1-1; D is perhaps TRBD1 (5 bases). Germline V lookup: CDR1 SNHLY, CDR2 FYNNEI. The V end lost 7 bases, the J end lost 1 base, and 16 bases lay between the germline ends. The CDR3 is 15 amino acids. CDR3: CASISQGLSNTEAFF. The CDR3 DNA is TGTGCCAGCATCTCCCAGGGTCTTTCGAACACTGAAGCTTTCTTT.

This clone was observed a few times. The chain combines TRBV21-1 with TRBJ1-5; the table calls TRBD1, which could not be checked here. TRBV21-1 is recorded as a pseudogene. The CDR3 consists of 14 residues. The CDR3 DNA is TGTGCCAGCAGCAAAGGCTACAGGGATCAGCCCCAGCATTTT. It specifies CASSKGYRDQPQHF.

This chain joins TRBV18 and TRBJ2-2; D ambiguous. V lost 5 bases and J lost 0, with 13 bases in between. The length of the CDR3 is 16 residues. The germline V gene has CDR1 KGHSH and CDR2 LQKENI. The CDR3 spells CASSAFAATNTGELFF. CDR3 sequence (DNA): TGTGCCAGCTCAGCTTTCGCGGCGACGAACACCGGGGAGCTGTTTTTT.

This clone was seen more than once but under ten times. V is TRBV18 and J is TRBJ2-5; possibly TRBD2 for D (6 bases). The V and J ends lost 6 bases and 3 bases respectively, with 11 bases between them. The CDR3 contains 13 residues. Germline CDR1 and CDR2: KGHSH and LQKENI. CDR3 sequence: CASSGTLEETQYF. CDR3 DNA sequence: TGTGCCAGCTCCGGGACTCTAGAAGAGACCCAGTACTTC.

The chain is built from TRBV9 and TRBJ1-4; D not resolved. With 0 bases removed from V and 3 bases from J, the gap between germline ends came to 9 bases. This CDR3 is 15 amino acids long. Looked up from germline, CDR1 is SGDLS and CDR2 is YYNGEE. Written as DNA, the CDR3 is TGTGCCAGCAGCGTAGGAGGAGGAGCTAATGAAAAACTGTTTTTT. Protein product: CASSVGGGANEKLFF. Full variable domain (missing parts from reference TRBV9 and TRBJ1-4): DSGVTQTPKHLITATGQRVTLRCSPRSGDLSVYWYQQSLDQGLQFLIQYYNGEERAKGNILERFSAQQFPDLHSELNLSSLELGDSALYFCASSVGGGANEKLFFGSGTQLSVL.

The rearrangement uses TRBV6-6 and TRBJ2-1, with 9 bases that match TRBD2. The V and J ends lost 6 bases and 8 bases, in that order; junction bases with no gene match: 14. Germline V gives CDR1 MNHNY, CDR2 SVGAGI (reference sequence). This CDR3 has 16 residues. The CDR3 sequence: CASSPTRASGAHEQFF. The DNA for the CDR3 is TGTGCCAGCAGCCCAACGAGGGCTAGCGGGGCCCATGAGCAGTTCTTC.

V is TRBV19 and J is TRBJ2-7; D gene ambiguous. The V gene lost 9 bases and the J gene lost 2 bases, with 20 bases spanning the gap. The CDR3 has 15 amino acids. The germline V gene has CDR1 LNHDA and CDR2 SQIVND (reference sequence). In DNA form, the CDR3 reads TGTGCCAGCCAGATCAGGCCCGCAAGCCCCTACGAGCAGTACTTC. As protein: CASQIRPASPYEQYF.

The V gene is TRBV11-3, the J gene TRBJ1-3; D gene unclear. The V gene lost 3 bases and the J gene lost 0 bases, with 9 bases spanning the gap. CDR3 length: 15 amino acids. Germline V lookup: CDR1 SGHNT, CDR2 YENEEA. CDR3 DNA sequence: TGTGCCAGCAGCTTGGGTGACTTCTCTGGAAACACCATATATTTT. Translated: CASSLGDFSGNTIYF.

This chain joins TRBV29-1 and TRBJ1-1; TRBD1 aligns across 7 bases. The germline V gene has CDR1 SQVTM and CDR2 ANQGSEA. The CDR3 is 13 residues long. The junction had 4 bases not matched to a gene; V was cut back by 5 bases and J by 1 base. CDR3 nucleotide sequence: TGCAGCGTTTTGCAGGGGGGGAACACTGAAGCTTTCTTT. This translates into CSVLQGGNTEAFF.

The chain couples TRBV29-1 to TRBJ1-2; D remains ambiguous. The length of the CDR3 is 12 residues. V lost 7 bases, J lost 3 bases, and 12 bases lay in between. Germline-derived CDR1 and CDR2 are SQVTM and ANQGSEA. The CDR3 region has the DNA TGCAGCGGGTCAGCGCCCGACTATGGCTACACCTTC. Amino acids: CSGSAPDYGYTF.

The chain has TRBV29-1 and TRBJ1-1; D remains ambiguous. This CDR3 is built from 13 residues. The germline V gene has CDR1 SQVTM and CDR2 ANQGSEA. Trimming pared 4 bases from V and 2 bases from J, leaving 11 bases between. The chain's CDR3 is CSVGSGINTEAFF. The CDR3 DNA follows: TGCAGCGTTGGAAGTGGGATCAACACTGAAGCTTTCTTT. Supplemented by reference TRBV29-1 and TRBJ1-1, the full variable domain reads SAVISQKPSRDICQRGTSLTIQCQVDSQVTMMFWYRQQPGQSLTLIATANQGSEATYESGFVIDKFPISRPNLTFSTLTVSNMSPEDSSIYLCSVGSGINTEAFFGQGTRLTVV.

The table lists this clone with a few counts. The chain employs TRBV9 and TRBJ1-6; unclear D gene. Per germline, CDR1 SGDLS and CDR2 YYNGEE. The CDR3 has 13 residues. The V end was cut by 2 bases, the J end by 6 bases, with 6 bases between. The CDR3 spells CASSVISNSPLHF. The CDR3 nucleotides are TGTGCCAGCAGCGTGATCTCTAATTCACCCCTCCACTTT.